Below, one T cell receptor (beta chain) is given with its context. This clonotype was counted a single time. It has no known antigen specificity. No base-level quality is on record; no much larger clone is a single base apart. The sample belongs to a study of T-cell reconstitution after alpha-beta-depleted transplantation in children (dated by TCRdb to about 2016). Concerning the study at large: Using TCR repertoire profiling, the study followed T-cell immune reconstitution in a quantitative way in children after TCRalphabeta/CD19-depleted allogeneic hematopoietic cell transplantation.

The CDR3 contains 15 residues, cysteine and phenylalanine counted. The DNA shown is the 45-base CDR3, in frame from base 1. V loses 3 bases at its end and J loses 4 bases; junction bases beyond the gene matches: 8. From the germline V gene, CDR1 is ENHRY and CDR2 is SYGVKD. The library was made by PCR. The reads were generated on an Illumina HiSeq 2500. TCR library preparation used molecular barcoding, with unique molecular identifiers applied to normalize quantification of the TCRbeta repertoire. Clones were called with MiXCR by TCRdb after fastp trimmed the public reads at Q25, and only in-frame beta chains were retained. Each entry merges the rows of one CDR3 protein and shows their most common DNA and genes. The sample table holds roughly 500,000 distinct CDR3 sequences, of which about 31% were seen once. Around 2.4% of the sample comes from the top ten.

The TCR comes from a human donor who donated a stem cell graft to a child with aplastic anemia. Sample: PBMCs from the stem cell graft donor, taken from the stem cell graft. In this chain, TRBV10-3 is recombined with TRBJ1-2; the central 7 bases match TRBD1. CDR3 sequence: CAISDSGQPSYGYTF. The DNA sequence is as follows: TGTGCCATCAGTGACTCGGGACAGCCCTCCTATGGCTACACCTTC.